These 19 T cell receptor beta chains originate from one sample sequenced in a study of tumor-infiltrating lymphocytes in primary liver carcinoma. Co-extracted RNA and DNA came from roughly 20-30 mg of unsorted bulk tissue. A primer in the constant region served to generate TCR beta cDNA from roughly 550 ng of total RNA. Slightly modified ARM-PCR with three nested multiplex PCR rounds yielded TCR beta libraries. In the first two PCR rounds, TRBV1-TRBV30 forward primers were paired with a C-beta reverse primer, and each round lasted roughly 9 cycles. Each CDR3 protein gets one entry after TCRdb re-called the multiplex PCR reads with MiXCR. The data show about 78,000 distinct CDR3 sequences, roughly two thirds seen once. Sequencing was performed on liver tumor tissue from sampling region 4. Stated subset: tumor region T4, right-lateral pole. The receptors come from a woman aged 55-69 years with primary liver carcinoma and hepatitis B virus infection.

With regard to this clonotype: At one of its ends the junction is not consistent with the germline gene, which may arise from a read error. For the CDR3, the DNA is TGTGCCAACAGCTTTCTAGCGGGAGGTTTTGCGGGAAATGAGCAGTTCTTC. Encoded protein: CANSFLAGGFAGNEQFF. The chain recombines TRBV7-3 with TRBJ2-1; 11 bases are a match to TRBD2. The CDR3 spans 17 residues. Per germline, CDR1 SGHTA and CDR2 FQGTGA. The variable domain in full, with the rest retrieved from reference TRBV7-3 and TRBJ2-1, is GAGVSQTPSNKVTEKGKYVELRCDPISGHTALYWYRQSLGQGPEFLIYFQGTGAADDSGLPNDRFFAVRPEGSVSTLKIQRTERGDSAVYLCANSFLAGGFAGNEQFFGPGTRLTVL.

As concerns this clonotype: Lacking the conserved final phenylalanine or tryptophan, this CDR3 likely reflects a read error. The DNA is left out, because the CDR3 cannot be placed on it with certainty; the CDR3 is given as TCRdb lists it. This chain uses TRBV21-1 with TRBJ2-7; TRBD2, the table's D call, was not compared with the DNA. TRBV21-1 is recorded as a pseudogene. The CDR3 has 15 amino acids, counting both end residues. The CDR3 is CAGSKGLAGSYEQYS.

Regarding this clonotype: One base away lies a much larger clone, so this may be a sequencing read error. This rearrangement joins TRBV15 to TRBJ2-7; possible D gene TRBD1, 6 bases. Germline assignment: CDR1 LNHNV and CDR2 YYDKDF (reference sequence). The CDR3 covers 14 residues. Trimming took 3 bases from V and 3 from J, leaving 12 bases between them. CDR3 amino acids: CATSRGQNDYEQYV. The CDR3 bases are TGTGCCACCAGCAGGGGACAAAACGACTACGAGCAGTACGTC.

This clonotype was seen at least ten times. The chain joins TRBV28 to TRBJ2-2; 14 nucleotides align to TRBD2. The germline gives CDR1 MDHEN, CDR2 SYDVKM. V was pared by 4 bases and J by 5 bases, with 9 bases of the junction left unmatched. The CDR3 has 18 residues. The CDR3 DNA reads TGTGCCAGCAGTTCGCCAGGGACTAGCGGGAGTTGGACCGGGGAGCTGTTTTTT. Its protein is CASSSPGTSGSWTGELFF.

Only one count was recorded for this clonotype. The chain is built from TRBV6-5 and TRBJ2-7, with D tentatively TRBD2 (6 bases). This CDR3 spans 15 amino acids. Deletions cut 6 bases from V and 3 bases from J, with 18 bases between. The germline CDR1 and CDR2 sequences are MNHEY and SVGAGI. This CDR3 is CASSVAARGYYEQYF. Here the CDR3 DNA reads TGTGCCAGCAGCGTAGCGGCGAGAGGGTACTACGAGCAGTACTTC.

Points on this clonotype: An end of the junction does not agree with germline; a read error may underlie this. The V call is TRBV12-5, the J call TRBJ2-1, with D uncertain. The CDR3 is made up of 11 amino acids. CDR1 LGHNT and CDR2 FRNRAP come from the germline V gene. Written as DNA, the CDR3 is TGTGTTAGTGGCTTCTACAATGAGCAGTTCTTC. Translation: CVSGFYNEQFF.

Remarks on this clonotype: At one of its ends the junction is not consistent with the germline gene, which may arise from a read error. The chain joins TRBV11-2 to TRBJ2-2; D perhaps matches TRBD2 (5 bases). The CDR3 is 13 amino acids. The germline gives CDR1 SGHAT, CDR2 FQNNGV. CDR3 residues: CSSSLDRTGELLF. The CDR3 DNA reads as TGTTCCAGCAGCCTAGATAGGACTGGGGAGCTGCTTTTT.

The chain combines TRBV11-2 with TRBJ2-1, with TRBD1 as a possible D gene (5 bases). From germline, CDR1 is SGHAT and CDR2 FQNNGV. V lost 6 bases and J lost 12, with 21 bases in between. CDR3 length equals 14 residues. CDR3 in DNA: TGTGCCAGCAGTCCGGGCTCGATGTATAGGGGGCAGTTCTTC. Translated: CASSPGSMYRGQFF.

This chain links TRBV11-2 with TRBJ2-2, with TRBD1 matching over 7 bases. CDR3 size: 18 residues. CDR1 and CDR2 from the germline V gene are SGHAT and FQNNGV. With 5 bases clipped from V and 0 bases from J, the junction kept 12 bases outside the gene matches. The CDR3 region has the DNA TGTGCCAGCAGCCGAGGGGGCCCTTGTATCGCGAACACCGGGGAGCTGTTTTTT. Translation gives CASSRGGPCIANTGELFF.

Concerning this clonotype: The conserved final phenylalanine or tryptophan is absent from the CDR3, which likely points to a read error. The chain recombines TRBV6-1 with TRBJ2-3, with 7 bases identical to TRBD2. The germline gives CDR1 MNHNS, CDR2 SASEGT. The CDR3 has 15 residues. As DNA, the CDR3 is TGTACCAGCAGTGACGGGGGGATAGGCCCAGATACGCAGTATCTT. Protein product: CTSSDGGIGPDTQYL.

The CDR3 is CASSSVAGVPSMDTQYF. CDR3 DNA sequence: TGTGCCAGCTCCTCAGTAGCGGGAGTGCCTAGCATGGATACGCAGTATTTT. This rearrangement joins TRBV11-2 to TRBJ2-3; 9 positions match TRBD2. Germline CDR1 SGHAT, CDR2 FQNNGV. The CDR3 covers 17 residues. V trimming: 8 bases; J trimming: 6 bases; junction bases outside the gene matches: 18.

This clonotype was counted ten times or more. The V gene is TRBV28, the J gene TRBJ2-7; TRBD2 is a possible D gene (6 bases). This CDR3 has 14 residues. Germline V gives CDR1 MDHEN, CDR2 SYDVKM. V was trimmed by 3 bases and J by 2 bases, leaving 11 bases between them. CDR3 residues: CASSFIGGTYEQYF. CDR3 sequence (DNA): TGTGCCAGCAGTTTCATCGGCGGGACCTACGAGCAGTACTTC.

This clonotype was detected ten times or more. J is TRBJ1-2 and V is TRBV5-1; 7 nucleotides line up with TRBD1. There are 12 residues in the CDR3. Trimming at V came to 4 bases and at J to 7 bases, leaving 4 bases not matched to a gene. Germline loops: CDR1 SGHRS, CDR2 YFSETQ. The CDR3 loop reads CASSGSGGGYTF. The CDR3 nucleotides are TGCGCCAGCAGCGGGTCAGGGGGTGGCTACACCTTC.

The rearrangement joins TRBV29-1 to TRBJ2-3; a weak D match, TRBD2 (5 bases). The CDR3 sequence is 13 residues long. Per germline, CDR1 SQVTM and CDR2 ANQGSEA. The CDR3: CRVARAGTDTQYF. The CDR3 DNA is TGCAGGGTGGCCCGAGCGGGCACAGATACGCAGTATTTT.

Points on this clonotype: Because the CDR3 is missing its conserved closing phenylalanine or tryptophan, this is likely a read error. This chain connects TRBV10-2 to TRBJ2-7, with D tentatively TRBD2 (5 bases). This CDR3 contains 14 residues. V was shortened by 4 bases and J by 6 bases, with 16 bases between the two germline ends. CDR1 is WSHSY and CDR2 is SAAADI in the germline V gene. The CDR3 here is CASSVKARGFEQYL. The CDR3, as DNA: TGCGCCAGCAGTGTGAAAGCGAGAGGGTTCGAGCAGTACTTG.

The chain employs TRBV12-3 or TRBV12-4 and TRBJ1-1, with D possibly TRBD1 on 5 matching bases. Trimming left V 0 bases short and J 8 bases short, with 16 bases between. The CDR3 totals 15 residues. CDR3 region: CASSLARRATIEAFF. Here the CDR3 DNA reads TGTGCCAGCAGTTTAGCGCGCAGGGCGACCATCGAAGCTTTCTTT.

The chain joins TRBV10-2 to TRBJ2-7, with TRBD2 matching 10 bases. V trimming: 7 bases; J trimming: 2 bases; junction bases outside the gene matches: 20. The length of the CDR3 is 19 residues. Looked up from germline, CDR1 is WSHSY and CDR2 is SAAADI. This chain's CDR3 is CASTPWCSGRNGATYEQYF. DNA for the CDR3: TGCGCCAGCACTCCTTGGTGTAGCGGGAGGAACGGAGCGACCTACGAGCAGTACTTC.

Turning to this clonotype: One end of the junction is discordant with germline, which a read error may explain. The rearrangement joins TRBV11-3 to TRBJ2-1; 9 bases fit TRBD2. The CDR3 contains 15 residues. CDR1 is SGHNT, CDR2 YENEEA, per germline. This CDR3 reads CASSLGTSRKLEQFF. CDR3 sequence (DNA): TGTGCTAGCAGCTTAGGGACTAGCAGGAAGCTTGAGCAGTTCTTC.

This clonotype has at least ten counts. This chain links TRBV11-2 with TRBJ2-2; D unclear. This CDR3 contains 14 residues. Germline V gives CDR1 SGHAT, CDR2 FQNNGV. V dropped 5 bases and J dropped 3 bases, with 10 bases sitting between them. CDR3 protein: CASSTDSDTGELFF. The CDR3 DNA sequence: TGTGCCAGCAGCACAGACTCGGACACCGGGGAGCTGTTTTTT. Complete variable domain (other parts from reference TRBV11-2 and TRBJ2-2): EAGVAQSPRYKIIEKRQSVAFWCNPISGHATLYWYQQILGQGPKLLIQFQNNGVVDDSQLPKDRFSAERLKGVDSTLKIQPAKLEDSAVYLCASSTDSDTGELFFGEGSRLTVL.